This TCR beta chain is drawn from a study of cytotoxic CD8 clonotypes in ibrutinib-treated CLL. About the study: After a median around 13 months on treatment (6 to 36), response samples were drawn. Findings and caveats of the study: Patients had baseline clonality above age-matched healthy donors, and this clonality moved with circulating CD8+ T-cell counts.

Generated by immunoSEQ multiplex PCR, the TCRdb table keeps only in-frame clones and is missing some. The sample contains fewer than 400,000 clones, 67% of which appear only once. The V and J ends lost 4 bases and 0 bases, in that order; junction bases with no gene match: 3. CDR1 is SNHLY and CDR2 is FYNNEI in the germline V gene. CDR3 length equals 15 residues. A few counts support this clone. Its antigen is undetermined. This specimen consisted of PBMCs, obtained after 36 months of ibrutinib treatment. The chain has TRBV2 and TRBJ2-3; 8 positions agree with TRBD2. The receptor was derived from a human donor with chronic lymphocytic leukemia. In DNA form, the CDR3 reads TGTGCCAGCAGTGTAGCGGGGACTAGCACAGATACGCAGTATTTT. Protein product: CASSVAGTSTDTQYF.